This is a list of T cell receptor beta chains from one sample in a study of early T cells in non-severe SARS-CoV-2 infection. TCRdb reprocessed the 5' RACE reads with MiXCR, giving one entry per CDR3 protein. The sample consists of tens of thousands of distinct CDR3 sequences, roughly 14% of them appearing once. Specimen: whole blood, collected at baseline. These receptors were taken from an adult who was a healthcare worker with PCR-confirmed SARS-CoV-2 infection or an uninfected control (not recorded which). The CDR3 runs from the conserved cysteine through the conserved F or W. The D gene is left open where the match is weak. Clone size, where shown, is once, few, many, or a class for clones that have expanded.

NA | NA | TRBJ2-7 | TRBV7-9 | TGTGCCAGCAGCTTCGGAGGAGCCTTGGGCGAGCAGTACTTC | CASSFGGALGEQYF
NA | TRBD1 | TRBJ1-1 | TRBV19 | TGTGCCAGTAGTATACAGGGGGCCACTGAAGCTTTCTTT | CASSIQGATEAFF
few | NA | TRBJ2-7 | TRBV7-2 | TGTGCCAGCAGCTTTCGACTAGAACCCTACGAGCAGTACTTC | CASSFRLEPYEQYF
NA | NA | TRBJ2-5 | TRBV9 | TGTGCCAGCAGCGTAGGAGGGACAACCCAAGAGACCCAGTACTTC | CASSVGGTTQETQYF
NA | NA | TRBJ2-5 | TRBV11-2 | TGTGCCAGCAGCTTAGGGGGACTTAGAGAGACCCAGTACTTC | CASSLGGLRETQYF
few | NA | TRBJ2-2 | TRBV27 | TGTGCCAGCAGTTTGCAAGGGTTCCGCACCGGGGAGCTGTTTTTT | CASSLQGFRTGELFF
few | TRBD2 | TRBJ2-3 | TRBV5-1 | TGCGCCAGCAGCTTGGGAGCGGGAGGGCAAGATACGCAGTATTTT | CASSLGAGGQDTQYF
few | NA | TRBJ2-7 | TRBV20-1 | TGCAGTGCTAGTATGGGATACGAGCAGTACTTC | CSASMGYEQYF
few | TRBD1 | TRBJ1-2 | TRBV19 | TGTGCCAGTAACCAGGGGGGCTTCCATGGCTACACCTTC | CASNQGGFHGYTF
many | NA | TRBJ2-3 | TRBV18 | TGTGCCAGCTCACCTCCGAGCACAGGCCGCACAGATACGCAGTATTTT | CASSPPSTGRTDTQYF
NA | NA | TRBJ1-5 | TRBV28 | TGTGCCAGCAGTTTGGGGAAGCCCCAGCATTTT | CASSLGKPQHF